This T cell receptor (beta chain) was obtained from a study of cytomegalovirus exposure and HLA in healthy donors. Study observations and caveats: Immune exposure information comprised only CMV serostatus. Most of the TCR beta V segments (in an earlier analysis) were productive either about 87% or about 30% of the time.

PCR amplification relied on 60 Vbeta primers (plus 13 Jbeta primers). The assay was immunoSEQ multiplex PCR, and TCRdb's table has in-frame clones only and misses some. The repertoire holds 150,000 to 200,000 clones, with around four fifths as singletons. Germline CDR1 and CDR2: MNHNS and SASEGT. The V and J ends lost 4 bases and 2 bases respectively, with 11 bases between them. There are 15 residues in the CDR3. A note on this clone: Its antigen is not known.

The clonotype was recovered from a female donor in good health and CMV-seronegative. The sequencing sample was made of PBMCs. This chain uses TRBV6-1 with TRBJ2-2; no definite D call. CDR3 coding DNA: TGTGCCAGCAGTGCCATGGCAGTAAACACCGGGGAGCTGTTTTTT. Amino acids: CASSAMAVNTGELFF.